These 24 T cell receptor beta chains were all obtained from the same sample, sequenced in a study of T cell responses to AZD1222 COVID-19 vaccine. The repertoire was sequenced with immunoSEQ multiplex PCR; TCRdb's copy has only in-frame clones and lacks some. The table includes fewer than 200,000 clones, approximately 87% detected once. This material consisted of peripheral blood, taken 28 days after the second AZD1222 dose. These receptor sequences come from an adult who received the AZD1222 COVID-19 vaccine.

The rearrangement links TRBV7-9 to TRBJ1-6; 9 bases map to TRBD1. Germline V gene lookup returns CDR1 SEHNR and CDR2 FQNEAQ (reference sequence). The CDR3 spans 15 residues. Trimming cost V 6 bases and J 7 bases; bases outside gene matches: 7. The CDR3 sequence is CASRDWTGENSPLHF. As DNA, the CDR3 is TGTGCCAGCAGGGACTGGACAGGGGAAAATTCACCCCTCCACTTT.

V is TRBV23-1 and J is TRBJ1-3; 7 positions match TRBD1. TRBV23-1 counts as an open reading frame of uncertain function. The CDR3 consists of 17 residues. Trimming at V came to 3 bases and at J to 0 bases, leaving 8 bases not matched to a gene. DNA for the CDR3: TGCGCCAGCAGTCACCTCGACAGGGCCTTCTCTGGAAACACCATATATTTT. It is translated as CASSHLDRAFSGNTIYF.

The chain combines TRBV20-1 with TRBJ1-2, with 10 bases that match TRBD1. Germline V lookup: CDR1 DFQATT, CDR2 SNEGSKA (reference sequence). Trimming cost V 5 bases and J 10 bases; bases outside gene matches: 4. CDR3 length equals 11 residues. DNA for the CDR3: TGCAGTGCTCGGACAGGGGGTTTCTACACCTTC. Amino acids: CSARTGGFYTF.

The table lists this clone with a few counts. The rearrangement links TRBV12-3 or TRBV12-4 to TRBJ2-1; perhaps TRBD2 as D (6 bases). Trimming removed 1 base from V and 8 bases from J, with 9 bases in between. The CDR3 contains 13 residues. Written as DNA, the CDR3 is TGTGCCAGCAGTTTAGGGTCTAGCGATGAGCAGTTCTTC. It yields the protein CASSLGSSDEQFF.

The chain uses TRBV27 and TRBJ2-1; TRBD1 agrees at 9 bases. The CDR3 has 13 residues. With 8 bases clipped from V and 4 bases from J, the junction kept 3 bases outside the gene matches. Germline-derived CDR1 and CDR2 are MNHEY and SMNVEV (reference sequence). CDR3 amino acids: CASVGTGYNEQFF. CDR3 nucleotides: TGTGCCAGCGTCGGGACAGGGTACAATGAGCAGTTCTTC.

V gene TRBV7-2 combines with J gene TRBJ2-7; possibly TRBD2 for D (6 bases). CDR3 length: 14 residues. The germline V gene encodes CDR1 SGHTA and CDR2 FQGNSA. V was pared by 0 bases and J by 10 bases, with 16 bases between. CDR3 DNA: TGTGCCAGCAGCTTAGCGCCGGGAGAGCGCCTACAGTACTTC. It yields the protein CASSLAPGERLQYF.

The gene calls are TRBV6-4 and TRBJ1-1; 8 nucleotides align to TRBD1. J lost 1 base, V lost 5 bases, and 3 bases had no gene match. The CDR3 runs to 14 residues. Germline CDR1 is MRHNA and CDR2 is SNTAGT. The CDR3 DNA follows: TGTGCCAGCAGTTTGACAGGGGCGAACACTGAAGCTTTCTTT. It codes for CASSLTGANTEAFF.

This chain joins TRBV4-3 and TRBJ2-1; 12 bases agree with TRBD2. The germline gives CDR1 LGHNA, CDR2 YSLEER. The CDR3 has 18 residues. Trimming removed 0 bases from V and 2 bases from J; junction bases left unmatched: 5. In DNA, the CDR3 is TGCGCCAGCAGCCAAGAGACTAGCGGGGGCATTACCTACAATGAGCAGTTCTTC. Protein product: CASSQETSGGITYNEQFF.

The rearrangement joins TRBV2 to TRBJ2-5, with D maybe TRBD1 (6 bases). Germline V gene data show CDR1 as SNHLY and CDR2 as FYNNEI. The ends were cut back, 4 bases at V and 5 bases at J, with 8 bases in the middle. The CDR3 is 12 residues long. CDR3 sequence: CASSGGLETQYF. The CDR3 DNA reads TGTGCCAGCAGTGGGGGGCTGGAGACCCAGTACTTC.

This clone occurred once. This chain links TRBV7-9 with TRBJ1-2; D is possibly TRBD1 (5 bases). The length of the CDR3 is 16 residues. The germline V gene has CDR1 SEHNR and CDR2 FQNEAQ (reference sequence). V was shortened by 2 bases and J by 8 bases, with 21 bases between the two germline ends. The CDR3 protein is CASSLLGQGPGRGYTF. CDR3 sequence (DNA): TGTGCCAGCAGCTTATTAGGACAAGGCCCCGGGCGGGGCTACACCTTC.

V and J are TRBV2 and TRBJ2-2; TRBD2 is a possible D gene (5 bases). Trimming cost V 5 bases and J 6 bases, with 10 bases left between them. The CDR3 totals 13 residues. From germline, CDR1 is SNHLY and CDR2 FYNNEI. CDR3 nucleotide sequence: TGTGCCAGCAGTTATACCGGGGCCGGGGAGCTGTTTTTT. Protein: CASSYTGAGELFF.

This clone was counted only a few times. The chain is built from TRBV6-5 and TRBJ1-1, with no clear D. The CDR3 covers 14 residues. V lost 4 bases, J lost 2 bases, and 11 bases lay in between. Germline assignment: CDR1 MNHEY and CDR2 SVGAGI. The CDR3 DNA follows: TGTGCCAGCAGTTCCCCCCGGGCTAACACTGAAGCTTTCTTT. Encoded protein: CASSSPRANTEAFF.

This rearrangement joins TRBV21-1 to TRBJ1-3; the table's TRBD1 call for D was not verified on the DNA. TRBV21-1 is shown as a pseudogene. The CDR3 runs 17 residues. The CDR3 DNA reads as TGTGCCAGCAGCGCCAGAGACAGGGGGCGAACTGGAAACACCATATATTTT. Protein: CASSARDRGRTGNTIYF.

The chain uses TRBV2 and TRBJ2-1; D uncertain. Germline loops: CDR1 SNHLY, CDR2 FYNNEI. The CDR3 contains 12 residues. V was clipped by 3 bases and J by 10 bases, with 10 bases between them. The CDR3 nucleotides read TGTGCCAGCAGTGAGGGTGTCGGGGAGCAGTTCTTC. This sequence encodes CASSEGVGEQFF.

This chain links TRBV6-1 with TRBJ1-6, with D maybe TRBD1 (5 bases). The germline V gene has CDR1 MNHNS and CDR2 SASEGT. This CDR3 is built from 15 residues. Trimming removed 2 bases from V and 10 bases from J, with 15 bases in between. The CDR3: CASSEYLKGPSPLHF. CDR3 nucleotides: TGTGCCAGCAGTGAATATTTAAAGGGACCGTCACCCCTCCACTTT.

This chain uses TRBV13 with TRBJ1-2; D perhaps matches TRBD1 (6 bases). The CDR3 extends over 13 amino acids. V was trimmed by 8 bases and J by 3 bases, leaving 13 bases between them. The V gene's germline CDR1 is PRHDT and CDR2 FYEKMQ (reference sequence). Here the CDR3 reads CASGGDIDYGYTF. In DNA, the CDR3 is TGTGCCAGCGGGGGGGACATAGACTATGGCTACACCTTC.

The chain couples TRBV5-5 to TRBJ2-7, with D perhaps TRBD1 or TRBD2 (5 bases each). The germline V gene encodes CDR1 SGHKS and CDR2 YYEKEE (reference sequence). With 4 bases removed from V and 0 bases from J, the gap between germline ends came to 14 bases. The CDR3 has 15 residues. DNA for the CDR3: TGTGCCAGCAGCCTAACCGGGACGGTCTCCTACGAGCAGTACTTC. Translating gives CASSLTGTVSYEQYF.

The gene calls are TRBV6-5 and TRBJ1-1, with a tentative D call TRBD1 (5 bases). The CDR3 extends over 11 amino acids. Germline V gene lookup returns CDR1 MNHEY and CDR2 SVGAGI. The germline V and J ends were trimmed by 10 bases and 5 bases, with 11 bases remaining between them. The CDR3 here is CATNRGTEAFF. CDR3 DNA sequence: TGTGCCACCAATCGGGGGACTGAAGCTTTCTTT.

The rearrangement links TRBV9 to TRBJ1-1; D is perhaps TRBD1 (6 bases). CDR3 length equals 15 residues. Trimming pared 7 bases from V and 1 base from J, leaving 17 bases between. Germline values: CDR1 SGDLS, CDR2 YYNGEE. As DNA, the CDR3 is TGTGCCAGCTTTAGTTACAAGGGGGGGAACACTGAAGCTTTCTTT. This sequence encodes CASFSYKGGNTEAFF.

The rearrangement joins TRBV11-2 to TRBJ1-5, with 8 nucleotides matching TRBD1. J lost 4 bases, V lost 4 bases, and 6 bases had no gene match. This CDR3 comprises 15 residues. Germline CDR1 is SGHAT and CDR2 is FQNNGV. The CDR3 spells CASSSDRDWNQPQHF. In DNA form, the CDR3 reads TGTGCCAGCAGCTCGGACAGGGATTGGAATCAGCCCCAGCATTTT.

This rearrangement joins TRBV29-1 to TRBJ1-1, with D tentatively TRBD1 (5 bases). From germline, CDR1 is SQVTM and CDR2 ANQGSEA. V gave up 5 bases and J gave up 8 bases, with 15 bases separating them. The CDR3 loop spans 12 amino acids. CDR3 nucleotides: TGCAGCGTTCAGGGTTACCGTTCAGAAGCTTTCTTT. Protein: CSVQGYRSEAFF.

CDR3 loop: CASSQSSPPYGYTF. CDR3 nucleotide sequence: TGTGCCAGCAGTCAATCCAGCCCCCCCTATGGCTACACCTTC. This sequence joins TRBV28 and TRBJ1-2; D call uncertain. The CDR3 spans 14 residues. V lost 5 bases and J lost 4, with 14 bases in between. Germline V gives CDR1 MDHEN, CDR2 SYDVKM.

V gene TRBV28 combines with J gene TRBJ1-6; D unclear. The CDR3 runs to 14 residues. CDR1 and CDR2 from the germline V gene are MDHEN and SYDVKM. V was trimmed by 3 bases and J by 9 bases, leaving 12 bases between them. CDR3 DNA: TGTGCCAGCAGTTTTGACCCTCCAGGTTCACCCCTCCACTTT. Its protein is CASSFDPPGSPLHF. Full variable domain (missing parts from reference TRBV28 and TRBJ1-6): DVKVTQSSRYLVKRTGEKVFLECVQDMDHENMFWYRQDPGLGLRLIYFSYDVKMKEKGDIPEGYSVSREKKERFSLILESASTNQTSMYLCASSFDPPGSPLHFGNGTRLTVT.

The chain recombines TRBV4-2 with TRBJ1-2; D is uncertain. CDR1 is LGHNA, CDR2 YNFKEQ, per germline. CDR3 length equals 18 residues. V was trimmed by 1 base and J by 4 bases, leaving 22 bases between them. The CDR3 sequence is CASSQALSTWARAYGYTF. The CDR3 DNA follows: TGTGCCAGCAGCCAAGCCCTCTCAACCTGGGCCCGGGCCTATGGCTACACCTTC.